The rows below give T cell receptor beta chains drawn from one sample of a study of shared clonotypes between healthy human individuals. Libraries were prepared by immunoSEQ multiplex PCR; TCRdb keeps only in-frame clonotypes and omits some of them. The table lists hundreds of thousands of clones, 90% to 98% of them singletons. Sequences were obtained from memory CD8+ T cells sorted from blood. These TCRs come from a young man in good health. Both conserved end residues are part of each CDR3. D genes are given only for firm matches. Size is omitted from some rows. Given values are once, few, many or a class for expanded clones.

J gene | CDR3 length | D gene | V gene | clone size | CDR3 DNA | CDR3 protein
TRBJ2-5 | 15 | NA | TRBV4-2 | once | TGTGCCAGCAGCCAAGCCCTAACCGTGTGGGAGACCCAGTACTTC | CASSQALTVWETQYF
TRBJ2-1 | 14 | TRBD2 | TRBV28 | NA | TGTGCTTCCCGTCCGGGAGGGCCGGGTAATGAGCAGTTCTTC | CASRPGGPGNEQFF
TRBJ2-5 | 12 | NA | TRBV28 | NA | TGTGCCAGCACTACAGGTCGGGAGACCCAGTACTTC | CASTTGRETQYF
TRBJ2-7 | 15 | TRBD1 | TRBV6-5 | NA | TGTGCCAGCAGTCGACTAGGACAGGGCTACTACGAGCAGTACTTC | CASSRLGQGYYEQYF
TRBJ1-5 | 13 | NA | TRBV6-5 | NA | TGTGCCAGCAGTTACTCATGGTGGGATAGGAAGCATTTT | CASSYSWWDRKHF
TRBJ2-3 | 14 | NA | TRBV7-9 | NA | TGTGCCAGCAGCTTAAGGGGCTTGACAGATACGCAGTATTTT | CASSLRGLTDTQYF
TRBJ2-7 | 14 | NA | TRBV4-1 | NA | TGCGCCAGCAGCCAAGGGGCCCACTCCTACGAGCAGTACTTC | CASSQGAHSYEQYF
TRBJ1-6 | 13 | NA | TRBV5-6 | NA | TGTGCCAGCAGCCCGTGGGAGGATTCACCCCTCCACTTT | CASSPWEDSPLHF
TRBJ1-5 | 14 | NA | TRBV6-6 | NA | TGTGCCAGCAGTTACTCGGGGCCCAATCAGCCCCAGCATTTT | CASSYSGPNQPQHF
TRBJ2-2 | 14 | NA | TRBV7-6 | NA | TGTGCCAGCAGCTTAGCTAGCGGCACCGGGGAGCTGTTTTTT | CASSLASGTGELFF
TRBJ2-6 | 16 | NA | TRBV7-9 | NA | TGTGCCAGCAGCTTACCCCTTTTCTCTGGGGCCAACGTCCTGACTTTC | CASSLPLFSGANVLTF
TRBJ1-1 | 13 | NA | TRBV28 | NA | TGTGCCAGCACCAAGGGGGGGAACACTGAAGCTTTCTTT | CASTKGGNTEAFF
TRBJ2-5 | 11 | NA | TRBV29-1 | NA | TGCAGCGCTCAGCCCCAAGAGACCCAGTACTTC | CSAQPQETQYF
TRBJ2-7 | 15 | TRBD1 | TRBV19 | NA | TGTGCCAGTAGCCCAGACAGGGGTTCGGGCTACGAGCAGTACTTC | CASSPDRGSGYEQYF
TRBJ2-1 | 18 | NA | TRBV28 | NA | TGTGCCAGCAGTTTATTTCCGCATGACAGTCCCCACTACAATGAGCAGTTCTTC | CASSLFPHDSPHYNEQFF
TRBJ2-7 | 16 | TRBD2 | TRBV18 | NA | TGTGCCAGCTCACCTACTAGCGGGAGGGACTTTTACGAGCAGTACTTC | CASSPTSGRDFYEQYF
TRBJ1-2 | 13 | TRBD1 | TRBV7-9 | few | TGTGCCAGCAGCTTATCAGGGGGGTCTGGCTACACCTTC | CASSLSGGSGYTF
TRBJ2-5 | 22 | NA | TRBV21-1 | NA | TGTGCCAGCAGCTTCCGGGACAGGGCTAAACCCAAGACTAGCGGGAGTGCCGAGACCCAGTACTTC | CASSFRDRAKPKTSGSAETQYF
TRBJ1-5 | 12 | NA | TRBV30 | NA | TGTGCCTGGCCAATCCGGGGGAAGCCCCAGCATTTT | CAWPIRGKPQHF
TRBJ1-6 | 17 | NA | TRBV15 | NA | TGTGCCACCAGCAGATCCACCTCGACAGGTTATAATTCACCCCTCCACTTT | CATSRSTSTGYNSPLHF
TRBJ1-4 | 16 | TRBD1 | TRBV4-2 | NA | TGTGCCAGCAGCCAAGTTTCCGGGACAGGGATTGAAAAACTGTTTTTT | CASSQVSGTGIEKLFF
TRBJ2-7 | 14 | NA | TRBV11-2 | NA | TGTGCCAGCAGCTTATGGGGGCTTTACTACGAGCAGTACTTC | CASSLWGLYYEQYF
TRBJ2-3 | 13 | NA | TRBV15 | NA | TGTGCCACCAGCAGAGGCCCCACAGATACGCAGTATTTT | CATSRGPTDTQYF
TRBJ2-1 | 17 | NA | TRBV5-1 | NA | TGCGCCAGCAGCTCTGGGGCTAGAGGGACGAACTACAATGAGCAGTTCTTC | CASSSGARGTNYNEQFF
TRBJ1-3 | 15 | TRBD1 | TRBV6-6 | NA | TGTGCCAGCACCAGGCGCCGACAGGGCGGAAACACCATATATTTT | CASTRRRQGGNTIYF
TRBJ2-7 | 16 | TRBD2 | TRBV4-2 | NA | TGTGCCAGCAGCCCCGCAGTTAGCGGGTACCGTTACGAGCAGTACTTC | CASSPAVSGYRYEQYF
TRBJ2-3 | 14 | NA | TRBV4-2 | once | TGTGCCAGCAGCCAAGAGGGTTTCACAGATACGCAGTATTTT | CASSQEGFTDTQYF